This T cell receptor (beta chain) was retrieved from a study of T cell responses to AZD1222 COVID-19 vaccine. The CDR3 length is 12 residues. The ends were cut back, 0 bases at V and 8 bases at J, with 8 bases in the middle. Germline CDR1 and CDR2: SGHNT and YYREEE (reference sequence). Using immunoSEQ multiplex PCR, the repertoire was profiled, and TCRdb retains in-frame clones only, with some absent. Here the sample spans 120,000 to 150,000 clones, about 81% being singletons. In the case of this clone: No antigen is known for it.

General observations from the study: Spike regions recognized by vaccine-associated CD4 TCRs spanned the protein, led by 160-218 and 743-854. Spike-specific TCR breadth and depth both grew after two AZD1222 doses. It should be noted that donors were predominantly white British and more often female, and clonal diversity was possibly underestimated. Reports say nearly half of spike-specific TCRs go after unmutated variant regions.

The chain has TRBV5-4 and TRBJ1-2; no definite D call. This TCR came from an adult in good health. Sequencing used peripheral blood, obtained on day 0 of MenACWY control vaccination. This chain's CDR3 is CASSLDVVGYTF. CDR3 coding DNA: TGTGCCAGCAGCTTGGATGTGGTCGGCTACACCTTC.